This passage covers 19 T cell receptor beta chains from one sample sequenced in a study of shared clonotypes between healthy human individuals. Data came from immunoSEQ multiplex PCR; TCRdb stores just in-frame clones and leaves some out. Of 2 million to 2.5 million clones in the sample, 90% to 95% were seen once. The sample comprised naive CD4+ T cells sorted from blood. Subset here: CD45RA+ positively selected. Receptors originate from a man younger than 30 in good health.

CDR3: CASSRGSPQAKNIQYF. The CDR3 region has the DNA TGCGCCAGCAGCAGAGGGTCCCCCCAGGCCAAAAACATTCAGTACTTC. This sequence joins TRBV5-1 and TRBJ2-4; possibly TRBD2 for D (5 bases). V lost 4 bases and J 1 base, leaving 15 bases between the germline ends. The CDR3 runs 16 residues. Germline V gene sequence: CDR1 SGHRS, CDR2 YFSETQ. Full variable domain (rest looked up from reference TRBV5-1 and TRBJ2-4): KAGVTQTPRYLIKTRGQQVTLSCSPISGHRSVSWYQQTPGQGLQFLFEYFSETQRNKGNFPGRFSGRQFSNSRSEMNVSTLELGDSALYLCASSRGSPQAKNIQYFGAGTRLSVL.

The rearrangement links TRBV11-3 to TRBJ2-1, with D uncertain. The CDR3 sequence is 13 residues long. Trimming stripped 0 bases from V and 6 bases from J, with 6 bases between. The germline V gene encodes CDR1 SGHNT and CDR2 YENEEA. CDR3 bases: TGTGCCAGCAGCTTAGAACCGGCCAATGAGCAGTTCTTC. This gives the protein CASSLEPANEQFF.

This CDR3 is CASSPLGSWGLNEQFF. The CDR3 DNA sequence: TGTGCCAGCTCACCGTTGGGGAGCTGGGGGCTCAATGAGCAGTTCTTC. V and J are TRBV18 and TRBJ2-1, with D maybe TRBD1 (6 bases). The CDR3 runs 16 residues. Germline V gene lookup returns CDR1 KGHSH and CDR2 LQKENI. The V end was cut by 3 bases, the J end by 6 bases, with 18 bases between.

The chain uses TRBV6-6 and TRBJ2-1, with TRBD2 matching 11 bases. Germline V CDR1 and CDR2: MNHNY, SVGAGI (reference sequence). This CDR3 comprises 15 residues. With 5 bases clipped from V and 6 bases from J, the junction kept 6 bases outside the gene matches. CDR3 in DNA: TGTGCCAGCAGTGATACTAGCGGGAGCGCCAATGAGCAGTTCTTC. Protein: CASSDTSGSANEQFF.

The J gene is TRBJ1-1, the V gene TRBV11-2; D remains ambiguous. The V end lost 1 base, the J end lost 8 bases, and 14 bases lay between the germline ends. This CDR3 region has 14 residues. Germline loops: CDR1 SGHAT, CDR2 FQNNGV. CDR3 DNA: TGTGCCAGCAGCTTAGTCCGAAGTGGGCAGGAAGCTTTCTTT. This gives the protein CASSLVRSGQEAFF.

The rearrangement links TRBV5-6 to TRBJ2-1; 7 bases align to TRBD1. CDR1 is SGHDT and CDR2 is YYEEEE in the germline V gene. The J segment lost 3 bases and the V segment lost 4 bases, leaving 4 bases of the junction unmatched. CDR3 length: 14 amino acids. This CDR3 is CASSRQGGYNEQFF. The CDR3 nucleotides read TGTGCCAGCAGCCGACAGGGCGGCTACAATGAGCAGTTCTTC.

The chain joins TRBV9 to TRBJ2-2, with D tentatively TRBD1 (7 bases). The CDR3 runs 16 residues. V dropped 3 bases and J dropped 2 bases, with 14 bases sitting between them. The V gene's germline CDR1 is SGDLS and CDR2 YYNGEE. CDR3 sequence (DNA): TGTGCCAGCAGCGGCCGGGGGACAGTTAACACCGGGGAGCTGTTTTTT. It codes for CASSGRGTVNTGELFF.

Notes on this clone: Additional DNA sequences in this sample encode the identical CDR3. The chain couples TRBV11-3 to TRBJ2-1; the D is unclear. Between the trimmed V and J ends, which lost 4 bases and 9 bases, there was a span of 7 bases. The CDR3 is 11 amino acids. The germline gives CDR1 SGHNT, CDR2 YENEEA. CDR3 sequence: CASSSSGEQFF. CDR3 nucleotide sequence: TGTGCCAGCAGCTCATCGGGTGAGCAGTTCTTC.

The chain uses TRBV7-2 and TRBJ2-1, with 8 bases identical to TRBD2. The CDR3 is 18 amino acids. Germline V lookup: CDR1 SGHTA, CDR2 FQGNSA. V gave up 2 bases and J gave up 1 base; unmatched junction bases: 10. CDR3 sequence reads: CASSLTGSGSWSYNEQFF. The DNA for the CDR3 is TGTGCCAGCAGCTTAACCGGAAGCGGGAGTTGGTCCTACAATGAGCAGTTCTTC.

The gene calls are TRBV6-1 and TRBJ2-7; the match to TRBD2 covers 8 bases. The germline V gene encodes CDR1 MNHNS and CDR2 SASEGT. The trim removed 4 bases at V and 1 base at J, leaving 6 bases unmatched. The CDR3 has 15 residues. The CDR3 loop is CASSVRGGASYEQYF. For the CDR3, the DNA is TGTGCCAGCAGTGTACGGGGGGGAGCTTCCTACGAGCAGTACTTC.

This clone was picked up one time. This sequence joins TRBV5-1 and TRBJ1-4, with a weak D call TRBD1 (5 bases). The CDR3 is 15 amino acids. CDR1 and CDR2 (germline): SGHRS, YFSETQ. Deletions cut 2 bases from V and 3 bases from J, with 11 bases between. The CDR3 is CASSFTGRANEKLFF. The CDR3 nucleotides are TGCGCCAGCAGCTTTACAGGTAGAGCTAATGAAAAACTGTTTTTT. The entire variable domain, with the rest obtained from reference TRBV5-1 and TRBJ1-4, is as follows: KAGVTQTPRYLIKTRGQQVTLSCSPISGHRSVSWYQQTPGQGLQFLFEYFSETQRNKGNFPGRFSGRQFSNSRSEMNVSTLELGDSALYLCASSFTGRANEKLFFGSGTQLSVL.

The rearrangement uses TRBV11-2 and TRBJ2-1, with 12 bases that match TRBD2. Germline V gives CDR1 SGHAT, CDR2 FQNNGV. V shed 5 bases, J shed 4 bases, and the junction held 9 bases outside the gene matches. There are 17 residues in the CDR3. As DNA, the CDR3 is TGTGCCAGCAGCCCCCTGGCGGGACTAGCGGGTTACAATGAGCAGTTCTTC. Translating gives CASSPLAGLAGYNEQFF.

V is TRBV10-3 and J is TRBJ1-2, with TRBD1 matching 7 bases. This CDR3 is 14 amino acids long. With V trimmed by 5 bases and J by 7 bases, 10 bases remained unmatched. Per germline, CDR1 ENHRY and CDR2 SYGVKD. CDR3 DNA: TGTGCCATCAGTTCCTTCGGAGGGGGCGGTGGCTACACCTTC. Protein product: CAISSFGGGGGYTF.

The rearrangement joins TRBV12-5 to TRBJ2-2; tentatively, D is TRBD2 (5 bases). CDR3 length: 18 amino acids. Trimming shortened V by 0 bases and J by 4 bases, and 18 bases separated the two germline ends. The germline V gene has CDR1 LGHNT and CDR2 FRNRAP. CDR3 sequence: CASGLVLSVGSGTGELFF. DNA for the CDR3: TGTGCTAGTGGTTTGGTACTATCTGTGGGGAGCGGCACCGGGGAGCTGTTTTTT.

This chain links TRBV19 with TRBJ2-1; 9 bases are shared with TRBD2. CDR1 LNHDA and CDR2 SQIVND come from the germline V gene (reference sequence). The V and J ends lost 7 bases and 10 bases, in that order; junction bases with no gene match: 11. The CDR3 totals 14 residues. In DNA, the CDR3 is TGTGCCAGTAAGGCAGCGGGAGGATCAGACGAGCAGTTCTTC. Amino acids: CASKAAGGSDEQFF.

The chain combines TRBV9 with TRBJ2-4, with TRBD1 matching 8 bases. The ends lost 3 bases at V and 7 bases at J; junction bases unmatched: 6. The germline V gene has CDR1 SGDLS and CDR2 YYNGEE. This CDR3 contains 14 residues. CDR3 nucleotide sequence: TGTGCCAGCAGCGCAGGGGGCGGTGGGAACATTCAGTACTTC. Encoded protein: CASSAGGGGNIQYF.

V and J are TRBV11-2 and TRBJ2-5; possible D gene TRBD2, 5 bases. The CDR3 loop spans 15 amino acids. Per the germline V gene, CDR1 is SGHAT and CDR2 is FQNNGV. Deletions cut 5 bases from V and 5 bases from J, with 18 bases between. The CDR3, as DNA: TGTGCCAGCAGCCCTACCAGGACTCAAATGGAGACCCAGTACTTC. Translation gives CASSPTRTQMETQYF. Variable domain in full (rest from reference TRBV11-2 and TRBJ2-5): EAGVAQSPRYKIIEKRQSVAFWCNPISGHATLYWYQQILGQGPKLLIQFQNNGVVDDSQLPKDRFSAERLKGVDSTLKIQPAKLEDSAVYLCASSPTRTQMETQYFGPGTRLLVL.

A single count supports this clone. The chain couples TRBV2 to TRBJ2-2; 7 bases agree with TRBD1. Germline V gives CDR1 SNHLY, CDR2 FYNNEI. Trimming removed 8 bases from V and 1 base from J; junction bases left unmatched: 4. This CDR3 spans 14 amino acids. The CDR3 DNA reads as TGTGCCAGCCGACGGACAGGGAACACCGGGGAGCTGTTTTTT. This encodes CASRRTGNTGELFF. Looking up the rest from reference TRBV2 and TRBJ2-2 gives the full variable domain: EPEVTQTPSHQVTQMGQEVILRCVPISNHLYFYWYRQILGQKVEFLVSFYNNEISEKSEIFDDQFSVERPDGSNFTLKIRSTKLEDSAMYFCASRRTGNTGELFFGEGSRLTVL.

With regard to this clone: This may be a read error, as it is one base from a much larger clone. Additional DNA sequences in this sample encode the identical CDR3. This chain links TRBV6-5 with TRBJ1-1; D gene uncertain. The germline gives CDR1 MNHEY, CDR2 SVGAGI. The V and J ends lost 2 bases and 1 base respectively, with 5 bases between them. The CDR3 consists of 13 residues. The CDR3 spells CASSYAGNTEAFF. The CDR3, as DNA: TGTGCCAGCAGTTACGCGGGGAACACTGAAGCTTTCTTT.